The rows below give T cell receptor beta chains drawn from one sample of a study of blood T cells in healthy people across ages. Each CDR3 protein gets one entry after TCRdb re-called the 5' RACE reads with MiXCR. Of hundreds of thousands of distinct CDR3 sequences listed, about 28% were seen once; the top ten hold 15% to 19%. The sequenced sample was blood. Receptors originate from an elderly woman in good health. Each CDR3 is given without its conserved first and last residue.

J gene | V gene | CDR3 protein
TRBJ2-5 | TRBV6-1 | ASPAGGVKNEQY
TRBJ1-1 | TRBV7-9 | ASSFGENTEAF
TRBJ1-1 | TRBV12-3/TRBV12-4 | ASSFGGGGTEAF
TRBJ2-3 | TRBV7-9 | ASSSPSDRGLNTQY
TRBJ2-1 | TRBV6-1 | ASSEGGRSYNEQF
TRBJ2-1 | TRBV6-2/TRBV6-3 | ASTQTGIEQF
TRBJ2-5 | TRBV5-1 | ASGDSKETQY
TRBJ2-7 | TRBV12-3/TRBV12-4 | ASQQGQQILNYEQY
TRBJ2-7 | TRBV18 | ASSPSSGVKQY
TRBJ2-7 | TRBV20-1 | SARDQRGRVRGGDLYEQY
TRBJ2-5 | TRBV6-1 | ASSERGAGETRY
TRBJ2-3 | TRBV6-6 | ASSHGLAGVLDTQY